The 20 T cell receptor beta chains presented below share a single source sample, sequenced in a study of T cells in narcolepsy listed by TCRdb under 2018. Libraries were made using the immunoSEQ multiplex PCR assay. TCRdb mirrors the immuneACCESS table, restricted to in-frame sequences. Some clones are absent from its copies; in checked studies, under half trace to an unresolved V gene, and the reason for the others is unknown. In all, the sample holds fewer than 40,000 clones, and around 80% of those were seen once. 1.3% of the sample comes from the top ten. Sequenced material: CD45RA- memory CD4+ T cells from PBMCs. Explained via the paper, the cell subset or site label denotes: memory T cells sorted ex vivo from peripheral blood. The receptors were gathered from a human donor with narcolepsy.

The chain carries TRBV7-2 and TRBJ2-4; D remains unclear. This CDR3 has 15 residues. Trimming removed 5 bases from V and 4 bases from J, with 15 bases in between. Germline V CDR1 and CDR2: SGHTA, FQGNSA. The CDR3 region has the DNA TGTGCCAGCAGCGCTTCCCTGACCGATAAAAACATTCAGTACTTC. This sequence encodes CASSASLTDKNIQYF.

The rearrangement joins TRBV5-6 to TRBJ2-5, with D perhaps matching TRBD2 (6 bases). The DNA end is a closer match to TRBJ2-7, so the J assignment may be wrong. Germline-derived CDR1 and CDR2 are SGHDT and YYEEEE. There are 14 residues in the CDR3. CDR3 amino acids: CASSIFRRVYEQYF. CDR3 sequence (DNA): TGTGCCAGCAGCATCTTTAGGAGGGTTTACGAGCAGTACTTC.

The V call is TRBV10-3, the J call TRBJ2-5; D perhaps matches TRBD2 (6 bases). CDR3 length: 12 residues. Trimming took 8 bases from V and 3 from J, leaving 10 bases between them. Germline V gene lookup returns CDR1 ENHRY and CDR2 SYGVKD. The CDR3 is CAIGGYEETQYF. CDR3 in DNA: TGTGCCATCGGGGGGTATGAAGAGACCCAGTACTTC.

This sequence joins TRBV7-6 and TRBJ2-7; perhaps D is TRBD1 or TRBD2 (7 bases each). V shed 1 base and J shed 4 bases, with 14 bases lying between them. Per germline, CDR1 SGHVS and CDR2 FNYEAQ. This CDR3 comprises 15 residues. The CDR3 sequence: CASSLEGGGPYEQYF. Here the CDR3 DNA reads TGTGCCAGCAGCTTAGAGGGAGGGGGCCCTTACGAGCAGTACTTC.

The chain couples TRBV29-1 to TRBJ2-3, with D tentatively TRBD1 (5 bases). V was cut by 7 bases and J by 1 base, with 15 bases left in between. The CDR3 length is 14 residues. CDR1 and CDR2 from the germline V gene are SQVTM and ANQGSEA. CDR3 sequence: CSAPSQTGTDTQYF. Here the CDR3 DNA reads TGCAGCGCCCCTTCCCAGACAGGCACAGATACGCAGTATTTT.

The chain links TRBV5-1 to TRBJ1-6; 7 bases line up with TRBD1. CDR3 length: 16 amino acids. V lost 4 bases, J lost 10 bases, and 14 bases stayed unmatched. Germline V gene lookup returns CDR1 SGHRS and CDR2 YFSETQ. This CDR3 reads CASSPGGGQPRSPLHF. As DNA, the CDR3 is TGCGCCAGCAGCCCCGGTGGGGGACAGCCACGGTCACCCCTCCACTTT. Using reference TRBV5-1 and TRBJ1-6 for the parts outside the CDR3, the full variable domain is KAGVTQTPRYLIKTRGQQVTLSCSPISGHRSVSWYQQTPGQGLQFLFEYFSETQRNKGNFPGRFSGRQFSNSRSEMNVSTLELGDSALYLCASSPGGGQPRSPLHFGNGTRLTVT.

This clone was observed a few times. V and J are TRBV6-6 and TRBJ1-2; D call uncertain. CDR1 and CDR2 (germline): MNHNY, SVGAGI (reference sequence). The V and J ends lost 10 bases and 2 bases respectively, with 5 bases between them. The CDR3 has 10 amino acids. The CDR3 loop is CATKNYGYTF. The CDR3 coding sequence is TGTGCCACCAAAAACTATGGCTACACCTTC.

The V gene is TRBV7-6, the J gene TRBJ2-3; a possible D gene is TRBD2 (6 bases). Germline V gene lookup returns CDR1 SGHVS and CDR2 FNYEAQ. The CDR3 is 19 residues long. The V end was cut by 5 bases, the J end by 0 bases, with 24 bases between. The CDR3 reads CASSLLVPRGGESTDTQYF. Here the CDR3 DNA reads TGTGCCAGCAGCCTGCTCGTTCCGCGTGGCGGGGAGAGCACAGATACGCAGTATTTT.

The chain has TRBV6-1 and TRBJ1-5; tentatively, D is TRBD1 (6 bases). V was pared by 5 bases and J by 6 bases, with 14 bases between. CDR3 length: 14 amino acids. Germline values: CDR1 MNHNS, CDR2 SASEGT. The CDR3 region is CASSQYGGGQPQHF. The CDR3 bases are TGTGCCAGCAGTCAGTATGGAGGGGGTCAGCCCCAGCATTTT.

For the CDR3, the DNA is TGTGCCAGTAGTAAGGACAGGGTCTACGAGCAGTACTTC. Translating gives CASSKDRVYEQYF. The rearrangement links TRBV19 to TRBJ2-7; 8 bases match TRBD1. The CDR3 covers 13 residues. Germline V gives CDR1 LNHDA, CDR2 SQIVND (reference sequence). Trimming removed 4 bases from V and 3 bases from J; junction bases left unmatched: 2.

J is TRBJ2-5 and V is TRBV15; no reliable D call. V dropped 8 bases and J dropped 5 bases, with 9 bases sitting between them. Germline V gene sequence: CDR1 LNHNV, CDR2 YYDKDF (reference sequence). CDR3 length: 11 amino acids. The DNA of the CDR3 is TGTGCCACCGTAAGTCGGGAGACCCAGTACTTC. Residues: CATVSRETQYF.

DNA of the CDR3: TGTGCCATCAGTGGGACGCCCGGGGGAGATACGCAGTATTTT. Encoded protein: CAISGTPGGDTQYF. The chain couples TRBV10-3 to TRBJ2-3; D possibly corresponds to TRBD2 (6 bases). The CDR3 loop spans 14 amino acids. Looked up from germline, CDR1 is ENHRY and CDR2 is SYGVKD. The germline V and J ends were trimmed by 4 bases and 5 bases, with 13 bases remaining between them.

The chain couples TRBV7-2 to TRBJ2-5; a weak D match, TRBD2 (7 bases). The CDR3 totals 13 residues. Trimming took 5 bases from V and 6 from J, leaving 13 bases between them. CDR1 is SGHTA, CDR2 FQGNSA, per germline. The CDR3 is CASSEGGPKTQYF. As DNA, the CDR3 is TGTGCCAGCAGCGAGGGGGGGCCCAAGACCCAGTACTTC.

The rearrangement joins TRBV7-3 to TRBJ2-5; D tentatively fits TRBD1 or TRBD2 (7 bases each). Trimming took 5 bases from V and 4 from J, leaving 17 bases between them. Germline CDR1 and CDR2: SGHTA and FQGTGA. This CDR3 has 15 amino acids. CDR3 loop: CASSPQGGRGETQYF. In DNA form, the CDR3 reads TGTGCCAGCAGCCCCCAGGGGGGGCGCGGAGAGACCCAGTACTTC.

V gene TRBV5-4 combines with J gene TRBJ1-4, with D possibly being TRBD1 (6 bases). Germline values: CDR1 SGHNT, CDR2 YYREEE (reference sequence). CDR3 size: 15 residues. Trimming stripped 3 bases from V and 2 bases from J, with 11 bases between. The CDR3 sequence: CASSWGAGTNEKLFF. The DNA of the CDR3 is TGTGCCAGCAGCTGGGGGGCAGGGACTAATGAAAAACTGTTTTTT. Complete variable domain (other parts from reference TRBV5-4 and TRBJ1-4): ETGVTQSPTHLIKTRGQQVTLRCSSQSGHNTVSWYQQALGQGPQFIFQYYREEENGRGNFPPRFSGLQFPNYSSELNVNALELDDSALYLCASSWGAGTNEKLFFGSGTQLSVL.

This chain connects TRBV7-2 to TRBJ1-2, with D perhaps matching TRBD1 (6 bases). The CDR3 has 14 amino acids. Germline CDR1 and CDR2: SGHTA and FQGNSA. With 1 base removed from V and 5 bases from J, the gap between germline ends came to 11 bases. In DNA form, the CDR3 reads TGTGCCAGCAGCTTAGTTGGACAGCGTTATGGCTACACCTTC. It specifies CASSLVGQRYGYTF.

The chain employs TRBV7-8 and TRBJ1-5; the D gene is possibly TRBD1 (6 bases). Trimming left V 5 bases short and J 6 bases short, with 23 bases between. The CDR3 extends over 17 amino acids. The germline CDR1 and CDR2 sequences are SGHVS and FQNEAQ. CDR3 protein: CASSPYPTHRDSQPQHF. The CDR3 bases are TGTGCCAGCAGCCCCTACCCCACGCACAGGGACTCTCAGCCCCAGCATTTT.

The rearrangement joins TRBV30 to TRBJ2-3; maybe TRBD2 (5 bases). V was shortened by 1 base and J by 6 bases, with 5 bases between the two germline ends. From germline, CDR1 is GTSNPN and CDR2 SVGIG (reference sequence). The CDR3 has 11 amino acids. The CDR3 DNA reads as TGTGCCTGGAGTGCGGGGGATACGCAGTATTTT. It specifies CAWSAGDTQYF. Full variable domain (remainder filled in from reference TRBV30 and TRBJ2-3): SQTIHQWPATLVQPVGSPLSLECTVEGTSNPNLYWYRQAAGRGLQLLFYSVGIGQISSEVPQNLSASRPQDRQFILSSKKLLLSDSGFYLCAWSAGDTQYFGPGTRLTVL.

The chain is built from TRBV16 and TRBJ2-6, with D perhaps given as TRBD1 or TRBD2 (5 bases each). Germline assignment: CDR1 KGHSY and CDR2 FQNENV. CDR3 length: 16 amino acids. With 2 bases removed from V and 0 bases from J, the gap between germline ends came to 8 bases. The CDR3 DNA reads TGTGCCAGCAGCCAACCGAGGGGCTCTGGGGCCAACGTCCTGACTTTC. Translated, it gives CASSQPRGSGANVLTF.

The chain couples TRBV6-6 to TRBJ1-1; D gene unclear. V lost 2 bases, J lost 1 base, and 8 bases lay in between. CDR1 and CDR2 (germline): MNHNY, SVGAGI (reference sequence). CDR3 length equals 14 residues. The CDR3 region has the DNA TGTGCCAGCAGTTACCAGACGGGGAACACTGAAGCTTTCTTT. As protein: CASSYQTGNTEAFF.